This TCR beta chain was obtained from a study of response to subunit inactivated influenza vaccine (dated by TCRdb to 2017 to 2018). Background for the entire study: Deep quantitative T cell receptor repertoire profiling was used in the study to track responses to a trivalent subunit inactivated influenza vaccine. What the work shows at the level of the full study, not this receptor alone: It was suggested by the authors that each seasonal influenza vaccination may recruit only a limited number of new T cells.

The junction shows trimming of 5 bases on V and 7 bases on J, and the gene matches do not reach 11 bases of it. CDR1 DFQATT and CDR2 SNEGSKA were looked up in the germline V gene (reference sequence). Spanning cysteine to phenylalanine, the CDR3 consists of 14 amino acids. The read is trimmed to its CDR3 DNA, 42 bases read in frame from base 1. To note about this clonotype: Its specific antigen is unknown. The record has no base qualities; no much larger clone is one base away.

The library was made by RT-PCR. The sample was run on an Illumina HiSeq 2500. The raw public data were reprocessed by TCRdb itself: fastp quality trimming at Q25, MiXCR clonotype calling, in-frame beta chains only. Entries that share a CDR3 protein sequence are merged under the most common genes and DNA. The sample table records roughly 630,000 distinct CDR3 sequences; 12% to 15% of these occur just once. In total, the top ten clones hold around 7.6% of the sample. This sequence originates from a man in his forties or fifties who received an inactivated influenza vaccine. Donor details come from another sample of the same person, matched by shared clones. In this chain, TRBV20-1 is recombined with TRBJ1-2; 9 central nucleotides agree with TRBD1. The sample in question was PBMCs from blood, obtained around 15 days before vaccination. CDR3 reads: CSAAGYRGLRGYTF. The DNA is as follows: TGCAGTGCTGCCGGCTACAGGGGGCTCCGTGGCTACACCTTC.